This T cell receptor beta chain appears in the sequencing data of a study of response to subunit inactivated influenza vaccine. General study results and limits: Only a handful of new T cells, the authors suggested, are recruited with each seasonal influenza vaccination.

Germline V gene sequence: CDR1 LGHDT, CDR2 YNNKEL (reference sequence). The CDR3 totals 18 residues. V was clipped by 8 bases and J by 5 bases; unmatched bases: 18. To note about this clonotype: Its antigen is unknown.

TCRdb analysed the RT-PCR reads with MiXCR anew, one entry per CDR3 protein. The sample consists of hundreds of thousands of distinct CDR3 sequences, approximately 13% of them appearing once. The origin of this receptor is a man aged 45-65 years who received an inactivated influenza vaccine. The source was PBMCs from blood, collected less than 15 days before vaccination. The chain couples TRBV3-1 to TRBJ2-5; TRBD2 aligns across 12 bases. For the CDR3, the DNA is TGTGCCAGCTGTGCCCCTCGCCGACTAGCGGGGGCGAGGGAGACCCAGTACTTC. This codes for CASCAPRRLAGARETQYF.